The present entry profiles one T cell receptor beta chain with its context. V shed 7 bases, J shed 4 bases, and the junction held 9 bases outside the gene matches. The CDR3 contains 14 residues. CDR1 is LGHDT and CDR2 is YNNKEL in the germline V gene (reference sequence). As processed by the authors: Reference gene primer amplification gave nucleated cell count estimates. The table came from immunoSEQ multiplex PCR; TCRdb's copy has only in-frame clones and leaves some out. That table furnishes V, J and clone size, whereas the DNA furnished D and trimming. The sample shows around 170,000 clones, about 84% of them seen only once. Recruitment covered about two dozen US areas and drew participants whose ages spanned roughly 18 to 100 years. Recovery among Cohort 3 donors was established by two negative PCRs, clearance, or symptom resolution. The data derive from a study of blood T cell repertoires in COVID-19. In the study overall: Donors in the United States, Italy and Spain gave samples during acute or convalescent COVID-19.

The sample consisted of PBMCs or T cells enriched from blood (not recorded which). The chain uses TRBV3-1 (or the pseudogene TRBV3-2) and TRBJ1-2; 7 bases line up with TRBD1. This sequence originates from a man between 50 and 59 years old who had recovered from COVID-19. CDR3 DNA sequence: TGTGCCAGCAAAATGACAGGGCCCGTCTATGGCTACACCTTC. It is translated as CASKMTGPVYGYTF.